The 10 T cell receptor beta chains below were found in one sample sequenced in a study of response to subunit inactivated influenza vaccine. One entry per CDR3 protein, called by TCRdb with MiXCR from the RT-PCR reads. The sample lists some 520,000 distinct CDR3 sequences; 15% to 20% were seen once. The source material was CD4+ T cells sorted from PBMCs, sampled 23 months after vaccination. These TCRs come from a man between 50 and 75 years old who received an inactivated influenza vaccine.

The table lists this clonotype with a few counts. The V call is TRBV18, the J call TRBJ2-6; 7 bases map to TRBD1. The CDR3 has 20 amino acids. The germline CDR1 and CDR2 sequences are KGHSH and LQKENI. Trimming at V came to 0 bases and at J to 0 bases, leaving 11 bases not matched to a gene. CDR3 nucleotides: TGTGCCAGCTCACCACCGGGACAGACCCTCCGGGTCTCTGGGGCCAACGTCCTGACTTTC. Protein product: CASSPPGQTLRVSGANVLTF.

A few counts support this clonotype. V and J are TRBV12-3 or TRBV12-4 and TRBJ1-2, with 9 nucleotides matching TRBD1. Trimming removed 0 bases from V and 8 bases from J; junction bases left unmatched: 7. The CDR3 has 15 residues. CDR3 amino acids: CASSLARGTGRGYTF. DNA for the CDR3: TGTGCCAGCAGTTTAGCGCGGGGGACAGGGCGAGGCTACACCTTC.

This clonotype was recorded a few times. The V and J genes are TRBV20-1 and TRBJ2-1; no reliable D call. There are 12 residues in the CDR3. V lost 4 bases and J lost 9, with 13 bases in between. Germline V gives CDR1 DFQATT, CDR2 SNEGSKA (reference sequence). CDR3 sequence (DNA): TGCAGTGCTAAGACCCTGGTGGGTGAGCAGTTCTTC. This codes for CSAKTLVGEQFF.

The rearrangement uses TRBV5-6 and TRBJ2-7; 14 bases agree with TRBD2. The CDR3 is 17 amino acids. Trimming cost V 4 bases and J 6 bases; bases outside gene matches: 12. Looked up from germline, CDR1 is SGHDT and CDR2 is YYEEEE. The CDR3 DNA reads TGTGCCAGCAGCGTGGTGGTAACCGGGACTAGCGGGAGCGAGCAGTACTTC. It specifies CASSVVVTGTSGSEQYF. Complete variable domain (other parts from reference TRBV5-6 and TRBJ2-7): DAGVTQSPTHLIKTRGQQVTLRCSPKSGHDTVSWYQQALGQGPQFIFQYYEEEERQRGNFPDRFSGHQFPNYSSELNVNALLLGDSALYLCASSVVVTGTSGSEQYFGPGTRLTVT.

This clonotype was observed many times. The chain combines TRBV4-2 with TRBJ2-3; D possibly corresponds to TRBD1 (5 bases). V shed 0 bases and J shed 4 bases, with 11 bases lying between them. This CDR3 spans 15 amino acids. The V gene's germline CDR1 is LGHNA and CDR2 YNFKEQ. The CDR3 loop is CASSQDWQGPDTQYF. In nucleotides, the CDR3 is TGTGCCAGCAGCCAAGATTGGCAGGGCCCAGATACGCAGTATTTT.

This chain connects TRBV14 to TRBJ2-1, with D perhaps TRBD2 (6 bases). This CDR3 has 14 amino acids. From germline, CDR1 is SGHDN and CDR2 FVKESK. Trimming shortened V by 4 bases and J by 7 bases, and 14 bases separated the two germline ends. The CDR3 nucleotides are TGTGCCAGCAGCCCTAGGAGGGTCGTGAATGAGCAGTTCTTC. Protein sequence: CASSPRRVVNEQFF. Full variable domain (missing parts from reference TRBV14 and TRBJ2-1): EAGVTQFPSHSVIEKGQTVTLRCDPISGHDNLYWYRRVMGKEIKFLLHFVKESKQDESGMPNNRFLAERTGGTYSTLKVQPAELEDSGVYFCASSPRRVVNEQFFGPGTRLTVL.

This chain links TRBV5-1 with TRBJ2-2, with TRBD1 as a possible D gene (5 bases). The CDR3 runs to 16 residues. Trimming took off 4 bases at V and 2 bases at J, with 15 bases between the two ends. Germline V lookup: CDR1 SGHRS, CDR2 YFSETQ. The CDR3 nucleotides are TGCGCCAGCAGCCGCCAGGGCGGCAGAAACACCGGGGAGCTGTTTTTT. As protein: CASSRQGGRNTGELFF.

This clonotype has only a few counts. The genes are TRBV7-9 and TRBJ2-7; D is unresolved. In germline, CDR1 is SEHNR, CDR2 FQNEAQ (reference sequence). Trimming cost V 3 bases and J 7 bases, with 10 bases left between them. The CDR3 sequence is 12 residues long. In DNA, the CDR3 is TGTGCCAGCAGCTTCGCTTCGCAAGAGCAGTACTTC. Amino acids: CASSFASQEQYF.

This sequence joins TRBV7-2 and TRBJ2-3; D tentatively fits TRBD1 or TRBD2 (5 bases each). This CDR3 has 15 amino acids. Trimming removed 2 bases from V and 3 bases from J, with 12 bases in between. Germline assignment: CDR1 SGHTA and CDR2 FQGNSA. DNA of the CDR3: TGTGCCAGCAGCTTATTCGGGACCTTTACAGATACGCAGTATTTT. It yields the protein CASSLFGTFTDTQYF.

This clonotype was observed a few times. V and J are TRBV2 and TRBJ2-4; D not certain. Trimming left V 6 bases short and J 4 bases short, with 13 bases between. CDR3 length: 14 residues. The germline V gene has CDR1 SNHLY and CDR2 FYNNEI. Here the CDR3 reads CASSFSGPKNIQYF. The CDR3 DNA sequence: TGTGCCAGCAGCTTCTCCGGGCCAAAAAACATTCAGTACTTC. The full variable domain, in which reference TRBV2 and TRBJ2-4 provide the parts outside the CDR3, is EPEVTQTPSHQVTQMGQEVILRCVPISNHLYFYWYRQILGQKVEFLVSFYNNEISEKSEIFDDQFSVERPDGSNFTLKIRSTKLEDSAMYFCASSFSGPKNIQYFGAGTRLSVL.